Below, 4 T cell receptor beta chains from the same sample are listed, as sequenced in a study of blood T cell repertoires in COVID-19. TCRdb keeps only in-frame clones here, not all; method: immunoSEQ multiplex PCR. The sample records fewer than 150,000 clones, 75% to 90% being singletons. The sample consisted of peripheral blood. The receptors were sampled from a woman aged 45 to 65 with acute or convalescent COVID-19.

V and J are TRBV5-1 and TRBJ2-3; 7 bases match TRBD1. Losses at the gene ends were 4 bases for V and 2 bases for J; bases not matched to a gene: 4. The CDR3 loop spans 14 amino acids. The V gene's germline CDR1 is SGHRS and CDR2 YFSETQ. CDR3 protein: CASSRGPPTDTQYF. The CDR3 nucleotides read TGCGCCAGCAGCAGGGGGCCCCCCACAGATACGCAGTATTTT. Based on the CDR3 plus reference TRBV5-1 and TRBJ2-3, the full variable domain is KAGVTQTPRYLIKTRGQQVTLSCSPISGHRSVSWYQQTPGQGLQFLFEYFSETQRNKGNFPGRFSGRQFSNSRSEMNVSTLELGDSALYLCASSRGPPTDTQYFGPGTRLTVL.

The chain recombines TRBV10-3 with TRBJ2-7; 13 positions agree with TRBD2. Germline V CDR1 and CDR2: ENHRY, SYGVKD. The CDR3 has 14 residues. Trimming at V came to 11 bases and at J to 4 bases, leaving 8 bases not matched to a gene. For the CDR3, the DNA is TGTGCCGCGAGGACTAGCGGGAGTGGGTACGAGCAGTACTTC. Translating gives CAARTSGSGYEQYF.

This clone has a handful of counts. V usage is TRBV3-1 (or the pseudogene TRBV3-2) and J usage is TRBJ2-2; D might be TRBD1 (6 bases). Trimming left V 4 bases short and J 1 base short, with 13 bases between. There are 16 residues in the CDR3. Germline V gene data show CDR1 as LGHDT and CDR2 as YNNKEL (reference sequence). CDR3 DNA sequence: TGTGCCAGCAGCCGCCGACAGGACCTGAACACCGGGGAGCTGTTTTTT. Its protein product is CASSRRQDLNTGELFF.

The chain uses TRBV24-1 and TRBJ2-5; perhaps TRBD2 as D (5 bases). CDR1 and CDR2 (germline): KGHDR, SFDVKD. The CDR3 has 16 residues. V was trimmed by 3 bases and J by 2 bases, leaving 15 bases between them. The CDR3 sequence: CATSDPQPGLQETQYF. DNA for the CDR3: TGTGCCACCAGTGATCCCCAGCCTGGACTTCAAGAGACCCAGTACTTC.